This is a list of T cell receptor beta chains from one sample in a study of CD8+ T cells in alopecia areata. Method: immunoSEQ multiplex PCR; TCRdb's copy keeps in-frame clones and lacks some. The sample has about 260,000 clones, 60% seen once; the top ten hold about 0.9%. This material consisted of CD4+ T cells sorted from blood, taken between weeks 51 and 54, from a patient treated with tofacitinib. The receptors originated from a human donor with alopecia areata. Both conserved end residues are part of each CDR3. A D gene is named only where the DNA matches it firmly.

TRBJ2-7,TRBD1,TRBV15,CATSDLGQGADEQYF
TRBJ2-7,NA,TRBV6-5,CASSYLGEQYF
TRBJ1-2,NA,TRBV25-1,CASSELGAVYGYTF
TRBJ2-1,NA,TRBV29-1,CSVRYNEQFF
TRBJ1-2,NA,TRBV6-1,CASSEVGAVDGYTF
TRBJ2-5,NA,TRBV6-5,CASSYGSGLSGTQYF
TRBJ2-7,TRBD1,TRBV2,CASSRQGDYEQYF
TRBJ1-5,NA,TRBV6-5,CASSEQGSQPQHF
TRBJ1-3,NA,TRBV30,CAWSVKRKSSGNTIYF
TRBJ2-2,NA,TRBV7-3,CASSPLRSANTGELFF
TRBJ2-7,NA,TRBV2,CASREIYEQYF
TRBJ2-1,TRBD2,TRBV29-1,CSVAPGGGEQFF
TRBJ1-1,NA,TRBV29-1,CSVEKDITEAFF
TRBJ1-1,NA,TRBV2,CASSVEDVTEAFF
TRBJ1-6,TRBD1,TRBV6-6,CASSETGLNNSPLHF
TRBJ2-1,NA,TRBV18,CASSPPGRGDEQFF
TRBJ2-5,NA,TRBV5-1,CASSLGGVQETQYF
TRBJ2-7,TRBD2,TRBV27,CASSLAGGAFYEQYF
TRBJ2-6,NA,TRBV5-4,CASSLGGRPRSGANVLTF
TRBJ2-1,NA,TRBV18,CASSPYTGEQFF
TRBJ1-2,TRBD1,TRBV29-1,CSVTGGYGYTF
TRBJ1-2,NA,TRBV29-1,CSVVWGNYGYTF
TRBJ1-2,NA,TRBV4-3,CASSQDRGLPGSYGYTF
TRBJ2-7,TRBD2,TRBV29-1,CSAIRGGDIYEQYF
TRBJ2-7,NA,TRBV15,CATSSNYEQYF
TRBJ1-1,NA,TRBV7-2,CASSFSTEAFF
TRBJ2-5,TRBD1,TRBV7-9,CASSPRQGFQETQYF
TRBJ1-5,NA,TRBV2,CASRRAPSNQPQHF
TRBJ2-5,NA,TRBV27,CASSLGTYQETQYF
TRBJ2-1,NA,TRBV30,CAWSVRFQLRTYNEQFF
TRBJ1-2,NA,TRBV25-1,CASSPGIFHGYTF
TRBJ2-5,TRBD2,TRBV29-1,CSTGGGQETQYF
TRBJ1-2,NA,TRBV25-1,CASSDPQGFYGYTF
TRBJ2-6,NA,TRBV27,CASSPRQESSGANVLTF
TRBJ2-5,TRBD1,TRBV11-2,CASSSTGAWETQYF
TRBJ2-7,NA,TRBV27,CASSFLRLYYEQYF
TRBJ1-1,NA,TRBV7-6,CASSFRADRHEAFF
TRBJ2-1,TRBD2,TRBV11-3,CASSLGGTSGGREQFF
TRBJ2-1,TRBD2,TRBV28,CASAGGGYNEQFF
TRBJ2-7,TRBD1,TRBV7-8,CASSFRDRVNEQYF
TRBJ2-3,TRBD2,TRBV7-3,CASSPTRAGVTDTQYF
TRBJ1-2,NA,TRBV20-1,CSRDGYTF
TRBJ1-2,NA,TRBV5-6,CASSETSRKGGGYTF
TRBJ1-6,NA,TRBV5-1,CASSPRSSSYNSPLHF
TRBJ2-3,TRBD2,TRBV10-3,CATAGGPSTDTQYF
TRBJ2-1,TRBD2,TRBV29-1,CSLIGRASGGYNEQFF
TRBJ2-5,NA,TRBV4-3,CASSQDTQGRETQYF
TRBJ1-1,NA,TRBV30,CAWSRWSEAFF
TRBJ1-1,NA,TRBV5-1,CASSLTGNMNTEAFF
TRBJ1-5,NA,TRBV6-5,CASRPSVGGNQPQHF
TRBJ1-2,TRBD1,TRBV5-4,CASSFDRGPMSGYTF
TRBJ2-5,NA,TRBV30,CAWSQGAGTRETQYF
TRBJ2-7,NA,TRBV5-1,CASSLKNEQYF
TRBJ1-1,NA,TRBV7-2,CASSLFGSGNTEAFF